The 18 T cell receptor beta chains reported below all come from one sample, sequenced in a study of blood T cell repertoires in COVID-19. Method: immunoSEQ multiplex PCR; TCRdb's copy keeps in-frame clones and lacks some. The data show 300,000 to 400,000 clones, with roughly 90% seen just once and roughly a tenth held by the top ten. Sequencing was done on a sample of peripheral blood. All receptors derive from a man aged 25-40 years with COVID-19, enrolled during active disease.

This clone was counted between two and nine times. V is TRBV5-4 and J is TRBJ1-5, with D possibly being TRBD1 (5 bases). This CDR3 contains 16 residues. Germline V gene data show CDR1 as SGHNT and CDR2 as YYREEE (reference sequence). Trimming stripped 0 bases from V and 2 bases from J, with 12 bases between. This CDR3 is CASSLGGGVGNQPQHF. CDR3 nucleotides: TGTGCCAGCAGCTTGGGCGGGGGGGTAGGCAATCAGCCCCAGCATTTT.

This chain uses TRBV28 with TRBJ1-4; D ambiguous. The CDR3 length is 15 residues. Trimming removed 5 bases at V and 0 bases at J, with 10 bases between. Germline lookup yields CDR1 MDHEN and CDR2 SYDVKM. The CDR3 DNA reads as TGTGCCAGCAGTCGTACAGTGGCAACTAATGAAAAACTGTTTTTT. Its translation is CASSRTVATNEKLFF.

The rearrangement links TRBV5-1 to TRBJ2-3; 9 nucleotides match TRBD2. V was clipped by 2 bases and J by 2 bases; unmatched bases: 6. In germline, CDR1 is SGHRS, CDR2 YFSETQ. This CDR3 has 16 amino acids. CDR3 bases: TGCGCCAGCAGCTTACCGGGACTAGCCGCCACAGATACGCAGTATTTT. Translating gives CASSLPGLAATDTQYF.

There are a few counts of this clone. Germline is not matched at one junction end, which may reflect a read error. This sequence joins TRBV27 and TRBJ2-7; D might be TRBD1 (5 bases). The CDR3 is 16 residues long. Germline V gene sequence: CDR1 MNHEY, CDR2 SMNVEV (reference sequence). The CDR3 loop is CASSSAPRRAGRETDF. As DNA, the CDR3 is TGTGCCAGCAGTTCCGCGCCGAGACGGGCAGGGCGAGAAACTGACTTC.

The V call is TRBV6-1, the J call TRBJ1-1, with D maybe TRBD1 (6 bases). Trimming stripped 5 bases from V and 5 bases from J, with 12 bases between. In germline, CDR1 is MNHNS, CDR2 SASEGT. The CDR3 length is 13 residues. The CDR3 here is CASSLQGRTEAFF. In DNA form, the CDR3 reads TGTGCCAGCAGTCTACAGGGAAGGACTGAAGCTTTCTTT.

This clone came up once. The J gene is TRBJ1-1, the V gene TRBV6-5, with D uncertain. CDR1 is MNHEY, CDR2 SVGAGI, per germline. The V gene lost 3 bases and the J gene lost 1 base, with 12 bases spanning the gap. The CDR3 is 15 amino acids. CDR3 coding DNA: TGTGCCAGCAGTTATGGACTTTATAGGAACACTGAAGCTTTCTTT. This sequence encodes CASSYGLYRNTEAFF.

This clone was picked up one time. The chain employs TRBV2 and TRBJ2-3; weak D call: TRBD1 (6 bases). This CDR3 comprises 16 residues. V lost 5 bases to trimming and J lost 0 bases, with 15 bases between them. The germline V gene has CDR1 SNHLY and CDR2 FYNNEI. Here the CDR3 reads CASSPQGRSSTDTQYF. The CDR3 nucleotides are TGTGCCAGCAGTCCACAGGGCCGGAGTAGCACAGATACGCAGTATTTT.

The sample holds one count of this clone. The J gene is TRBJ1-6, the V gene TRBV7-9; TRBD1 agrees at 8 bases. This CDR3 has 13 amino acids. The junction had 4 bases not matched to a gene; V was cut back by 5 bases and J by 10 bases. The germline CDR1 and CDR2 sequences are SEHNR and FQNEAQ (reference sequence). CDR3 protein: CASSNPGGSPLHF. The CDR3 coding sequence is TGTGCCAGCAGCAACCCAGGGGGCTCACCCCTCCACTTT.

The V gene is TRBV13, the J gene TRBJ2-1, with 8 positions matching TRBD2. This CDR3 comprises 16 residues. V shed 0 bases, J shed 2 bases, and the junction held 3 bases outside the gene matches. The V gene's germline CDR1 is PRHDT and CDR2 FYEKMQ (reference sequence). The CDR3 DNA reads TGTGCCAGCAGCTTAGGTGCGGGAGGTCCCTACAATGAGCAGTTCTTC. It translates to CASSLGAGGPYNEQFF. The entire variable domain, with the rest obtained from reference TRBV13 and TRBJ2-1, is as follows: AAGVIQSPRHLIKEKRETATLKCYPIPRHDTVYWYQQGPGQDPQFLISFYEKMQSDKGSIPDRFSAQQFSDYHSELNMSSLELGDSALYFCASSLGAGGPYNEQFFGPGTRLTVL.

This chain connects TRBV5-4 to TRBJ1-5; D is unresolved. Trimming took 4 bases from V and 2 from J, leaving 16 bases between them. Germline V CDR1 and CDR2: SGHNT, YYREEE (reference sequence). The CDR3 sequence is 16 residues long. The DNA of the CDR3 is TGTGCCAGCAGCATGGACGGCCGCGGGCGCAATCAGCCCCAGCATTTT. Translating it yields CASSMDGRGRNQPQHF.

The chain links TRBV18 to TRBJ2-5; weak D call: TRBD2 (6 bases). The CDR3 covers 14 residues. The V end was cut by 1 base, the J end by 3 bases, with 9 bases between. Germline V CDR1 and CDR2: KGHSH, LQKENI. The CDR3 region has the DNA TGTGCCAGCTCACCACAGGGAGGTAAAGAGACCCAGTACTTC. It specifies CASSPQGGKETQYF.

The V and J genes are TRBV19 and TRBJ1-3; D is ambiguous. The CDR3 has 14 amino acids. Germline CDR1 is LNHDA and CDR2 is SQIVND (reference sequence). Trimming took 3 bases from V and 0 from J, leaving 6 bases between them. In DNA, the CDR3 is TGTGCCAGTAGTATCTACCACTCTGGAAACACCATATATTTT. It codes for CASSIYHSGNTIYF.

V gene TRBV2 combines with J gene TRBJ1-4; 8 bases match TRBD1. V shed 6 bases, J shed 7 bases, and the junction held 4 bases outside the gene matches. This CDR3 region has 13 residues. Germline values: CDR1 SNHLY, CDR2 FYNNEI. In DNA form, the CDR3 reads TGTGCCAGCAGGGACAGGGATGTTGAAAAACTGTTTTTT. Its protein is CASRDRDVEKLFF. The full variable domain, in which reference TRBV2 and TRBJ1-4 provide the parts outside the CDR3, is EPEVTQTPSHQVTQMGQEVILRCVPISNHLYFYWYRQILGQKVEFLVSFYNNEISEKSEIFDDQFSVERPDGSNFTLKIRSTKLEDSAMYFCASRDRDVEKLFFGSGTQLSVL.

This clone was observed once. The chain carries TRBV19 and TRBJ2-7; 10 bases are shared with TRBD1. V lost 4 bases and J lost 3; bases outside the gene matches: 6. This CDR3 spans 15 amino acids. Germline values: CDR1 LNHDA, CDR2 SQIVND (reference sequence). For the CDR3, the DNA is TGTGCCAGTAGTACCACGGGACAGGGGTACTACGAGCAGTACTTC. Translated, it gives CASSTTGQGYYEQYF.

This clone was recorded once. This rearrangement joins TRBV27 to TRBJ2-1; possibly TRBD2 for D (5 bases). Deletions cut 5 bases from V and 9 bases from J, with 17 bases between. This CDR3 region has 14 residues. Germline CDR1 MNHEY, CDR2 SMNVEV (reference sequence). The CDR3 reads CASSPLTRFGEQFF. The CDR3 DNA is TGTGCCAGCAGTCCACTCACTAGATTTGGTGAGCAGTTCTTC.

V usage is TRBV5-1 and J usage is TRBJ2-5; unclear D gene. The CDR3 consists of 15 residues. The germline V gene encodes CDR1 SGHRS and CDR2 YFSETQ. V was shortened by 0 bases and J by 5 bases, with 14 bases between the two germline ends. Here the CDR3 reads CASSLAAAGWETQYF. CDR3 nucleotide sequence: TGCGCCAGCAGCTTGGCCGCAGCAGGTTGGGAGACCCAGTACTTC. Full variable domain (rest looked up from reference TRBV5-1 and TRBJ2-5): KAGVTQTPRYLIKTRGQQVTLSCSPISGHRSVSWYQQTPGQGLQFLFEYFSETQRNKGNFPGRFSGRQFSNSRSEMNVSTLELGDSALYLCASSLAAAGWETQYFGPGTRLLVL.

This chain links TRBV6-5 with TRBJ2-3, with 7 positions matching TRBD2. The CDR3 covers 13 residues. CDR1 MNHEY and CDR2 SVGAGI come from the germline V gene. Losses at the gene ends were 4 bases for V and 6 bases for J; bases not matched to a gene: 4. The CDR3 DNA follows: TGTGCCAGCAGTTCCCTCGGGGGGGATACGCAGTATTTT. Translation: CASSSLGGDTQYF.

The chain uses TRBV27 and TRBJ2-7, with TRBD1 matching 10 bases. Unmatched junction bases numbered 12, after V lost 5 bases and J lost 5 bases. CDR1 and CDR2 (germline): MNHEY, SMNVEV (reference sequence). The CDR3 has 16 amino acids. In DNA, the CDR3 is TGTGCCAGCAGTCCGGTTAATCGACAGGGGGCCAACGAGCAGTACTTC. The encoded protein is CASSPVNRQGANEQYF.